This T cell receptor (beta chain) was found in a study of blood T cell repertoires in COVID-19 (dated by TCRdb to 2020 to 2022). The study in broad terms: Samples covering the acute and convalescent phases of COVID-19 were provided by collaborators in the United States, Italy and Spain. The prospective study material was composed of cDNA or gDNA derived from T cells, B-cell-depleted T cells, or PBMCs. Subjects who had been exposed to COVID-19, were actively infected with it, or had recovered from it provided the deeply sampled blood TCRbeta repertoires that made up the dataset. A freely available public database, intended as a resource for researchers studying the immune response to SARS-CoV-2, is where the repertoires were released. Samples came from the ongoing ImmuneRACE study (first 160 participants) plus 1,254 subjects from 6 global collaborators. A de-identified subject ID, COVID-19 status, age in years and sex were almost always included in the sample metadata. HLA class I and class II types, where available, came from metadata supplied by the sample provider rather than from assay-based typing.

TCRbeta CDR3 regions were amplified from genomic DNA using the immunoSEQ Assay, a bias-controlled multiplex PCR. In the original analysis: The number of nucleated cells in each sample was estimated by amplification of reference gene primers within the assay. To quantify the absolute abundance of each unique TCRbeta CDR3 rearrangement, sequence reads were collapsed and filtered. For each sample, productive Simpson clonality was calculated as the square root of Simpson's diversity index across productive rearrangements. In its TCRdb copy, this immuneACCESS table keeps in-frame sequences only and misses some clones. Where compared with another copy, unresolved V genes explain less than half of these, and the others have no known cause. The V and J calls and clone size are taken from that table; D and trimming were inferred from the DNA. This sample has around 57,000 clones in its table, and approximately 90% of those were observed once. The ten largest make up around 8.3% of the sample.

A word on this clone: Its cognate antigen has yet to be identified. The input lacks base qualities; no much larger clone sits a single base away.

The collaborating institutions used their own protocols to collect whole blood in K2EDTA tubes. For TCRbeta analysis, collaborator samples were shipped as frozen whole blood, as isolated PBMCs, or as DNA extracted from either sample type. Overall study outcomes, separate from this receptor: The quantity of clinical and demographic metadata differed by source and by participant and was supplied without curation.

This TCR was recovered from a human donor with active COVID-19. The donor label of this sample is uncertain. Sequenced material: peripheral blood.

The DNA is TGTGCCAGCAGCTTAGAAGGGGCGGACGAGCAGTACTTC. It codes for CASSLEGADEQYF. The V gene is TRBV11-3 and the J gene is TRBJ2-7; a tentative D call is TRBD1 (5 bases match). CDR1 and CDR2, looked up from the germline V gene, are SGHNT and YENEEA. The CDR3 goes from the cysteine to the phenylalanine over 13 residues. Only the CDR3 part of the read is kept: 39 bases, read in frame from the first base. V is clipped by 0 bases and J by 5 bases, and the sequence between their germline boundaries is 8 bases long.